The entry below describes one T cell receptor beta chain. The antigen remains undetermined. The protocol was immunoSEQ multiplex PCR, while the TCRdb copy is restricted to in-frame clones and leaves out a portion. The sample comprises 100,000 to 150,000 clones, approximately 91% of which are singletons, and approximately 2.1% rests with the top ten. This entry comes from a study of T cell responses to AZD1222 COVID-19 vaccine. The CDR3 covers 15 residues. V was shortened by 0 bases and J by 8 bases, with 14 bases between the two germline ends. The germline gives CDR1 SGDLS, CDR2 YYNGEE. Points from the study as a whole: Of the AZD1222 recipients, only 5 to 7 were seropositive at baseline. Among the donors, most were white British and more were female, and clonal diversity was possibly underestimated.

The clonotype comes from an adult who received the AZD1222 COVID-19 vaccine. This chain joins TRBV9 and TRBJ1-4; D unresolved. Sequencing used peripheral blood, obtained 28 days after the second AZD1222 dose. The chain's CDR3 is CASSVGNKGGEKLFF. DNA of the CDR3: TGTGCCAGCAGCGTAGGGAATAAAGGAGGCGAAAAACTGTTTTTT.